Given below is one T cell receptor (beta chain) in context. The sample belongs to a study of blood T cell repertoires in COVID-19. Overall study context: Nucleic acid was either cDNA or gDNA, and it came from T cells, B-cell-depleted T cells, or PBMCs.

Authors' processing steps: Amplification from reference gene primers served as the basis for estimated nucleated cell counts. Generated by immunoSEQ multiplex PCR, the TCRdb table keeps only in-frame clones and is missing some. D and trimming were read from the DNA, whereas the V and J calls and clone size are those reported in that table. The sample records over 150,000 clones, about 89% being singletons. Sequencing used peripheral blood. The clonotype was recovered from a man in his forties or fifties with acute or convalescent COVID-19.

In nucleotides, the CDR3 is TGTGCCAGCAGTCCCCGGGGACTAGCGGGGAAAAACATTCAGTACTTC. Encoded protein: CASSPRGLAGKNIQYF. J is TRBJ2-4 and V is TRBV28, with 13 bases aligning to TRBD2. Germline CDR1 is MDHEN and CDR2 is SYDVKM. V was clipped by 5 bases and J by 4 bases; unmatched bases: 5. This CDR3 comprises 16 residues. Using reference TRBV28 and TRBJ2-4 for the parts outside the CDR3, the full variable domain is DVKVTQSSRYLVKRTGEKVFLECVQDMDHENMFWYRQDPGLGLRLIYFSYDVKMKEKGDIPEGYSVSREKKERFSLILESASTNQTSMYLCASSPRGLAGKNIQYFGAGTRLSVL.